This entry features one T cell receptor (beta chain) sequence. Using immunoSEQ multiplex PCR, the repertoire was profiled, and TCRdb retains in-frame clones only, with some absent. The table lists over 90,000 clones, about 88% of them singletons. The germline V and J ends were trimmed by 2 bases and 4 bases, with 14 bases remaining between them. Germline V gives CDR1 SGHAT, CDR2 FQNNGV. The CDR3 has 15 amino acids. The data belong to a study of T cell clones after liver transplantation. Study-level background: TCRbeta sequencing after a pre-transplant mixed lymphocyte reaction identified graft-donor-reactive clones, later tracked in post-transplant blood. Until 12-24 months post-transplant, subjects got standard immunosuppression and no induction.

Sample: CD4+ T cells from blood, taken approximately 4 years after liver transplant. The chain recombines TRBV11-2 with TRBJ1-2; D is unresolved. The sequence was collected from a human patient who received a liver transplant. The graft donor may account for some of the T cells. In DNA form, the CDR3 reads TGTGCCAGCAGCTTATCAGGAGTCTCACGCTATGGCTACACCTTC. Its translation is CASSLSGVSRYGYTF. Full variable domain (missing parts from reference TRBV11-2 and TRBJ1-2): EAGVAQSPRYKIIEKRQSVAFWCNPISGHATLYWYQQILGQGPKLLIQFQNNGVVDDSQLPKDRFSAERLKGVDSTLKIQPAKLEDSAVYLCASSLSGVSRYGYTFGSGTRLTVV.